Below, one T cell receptor (beta chain) is given with its context. Its antigen is currently not known. No clone much larger than this one lies a single base away; base qualities are absent. V is pruned by 6 bases and J by 5 bases, leaving 10 bases of the junction without a gene match. The CDR3 runs 15 amino acids, cysteine and phenylalanine included. The sequence is cut down to CDR3 DNA, 45 bases in frame from base 1. CDR1 and CDR2 are read off the germline V gene (reference sequence) as LNHDA and SQIVND. The data stem from a study of ipilimumab plus nivolumab after autologous stem cell transplantation (dated by TCRdb to about 2021). About the investigation overall: A median of about 5 ipilimumab doses and 8 nivolumab doses was received by trial patients. Primary refractory and relapsed disease were included in the DLBCL cohort, with 18-month progression-free survival of about 82% and 31%, respectively. Patients undergoing autologous transplant for high-risk diffuse large B cell lymphoma, mature T cell lymphoma, or multiple myeloma were enrolled in the trial. Some 35 patients made up the trial's intent-to-treat population. The research as a whole found: According to the authors, a biologic rationale for studying the approach further came from T cell receptor repertoire, regulatory T cell phenotype and gut microbiota profiles. Combined checkpoint inhibition appeared tolerable as post-transplant consolidation, according to the authors' conclusion.

Checkpoint therapy began 14 to 28 days after autologous transplant, with ipilimumab given at 1 mg/kg intravenously on day 1 of selected weeks. Nivolumab was administered at 3 mg/kg intravenously on day 1 of weeks 1, 4, 7, 10, and every two weeks through week 26. The study was a Phase Ib clinical trial testing combined checkpoint inhibition with ipilimumab and nivolumab as consolidation after autologous stem cell transplantation. Libraries were built with the immunoSEQ multiplex PCR assay. TCRdb obtained this table from immuneACCESS and retained in-frame rearrangements with V and J assigned. These tables miss some clones; where compared with another copy, unresolved V genes account for less than half of the shortfall, and the remainder is unexplained. This sample lists roughly 9,700 clones; approximately 80% were detected once. The biggest ten clones account for around 8.4% of the sample.

This sequence was found in a male donor with diffuse large B-cell lymphoma. Sequencing was performed on PBMCs, taken in a trial of ipilimumab plus nivolumab as post-transplant consolidation. The chain couples TRBV19 to TRBJ2-5, with 9 central nucleotides matching TRBD2. The nucleotides read TGTGCCAGTAGGGAGAAAGCGGGGGGCTGGGAGACCCAGTACTTC. The translation is CASREKAGGWETQYF.